The 7 T cell receptor beta chains presented below share a single source sample, sequenced in a study of blood T cells in healthy people across ages (dated by TCRdb to the mid-2010s). Library generation was performed with 5' RACE. Sequencing was carried out with an Illumina HiSeq 2500. The second PCR ran for roughly 7 to 12 cycles and used a J-beta primer mix along with a sample-barcoded 5' primer. TCRdb trimmed public reads at Q25 via fastp, called clones via MiXCR and kept in-frame beta chains. Rows with one shared CDR3 protein collapse into an entry with the most common genes and DNA. In this sample the table shows roughly 1 million distinct CDR3 sequences, less than 25% of which occur a single time. The ten largest clones take up less than 0.85% of the sample. The sample was also linked to a second study, of T cells of mothers and their children.

The sample taken for sequencing was blood. These receptors all come from a girl between 2 and 10 years old in good health.

This clonotype was seen a few times. V usage is TRBV20-1 and J usage is TRBJ2-5; D is ambiguous. V lost 6 bases and J 4 bases, leaving 15 bases between the germline ends. The CDR3 is 13 amino acids. The germline gives CDR1 DFQATT, CDR2 SNEGSKA (reference sequence). CDR3 in amino acids: CSAVVGIRETQYF. The CDR3 DNA is TGCAGTGCCGTAGTAGGGATCCGAGAGACCCAGTACTTC.

This rearrangement joins TRBV4-2 to TRBJ1-2; D is perhaps TRBD1 (5 bases). V was cut by 0 bases and J by 11 bases, with 28 bases left in between. Germline-derived CDR1 and CDR2 are LGHNA and YNFKEQ. The CDR3 is 18 residues long. CDR3 nucleotides: TGTGCCAGCAGCCAAGATCAGTTAGGTTCCGGTCGTTCAGGGTCATACACCTTC. Its translation is CASSQDQLGSGRSGSYTF.

This chain links TRBV5-6 with TRBJ2-3, with 11 bases identical to TRBD1. This CDR3 has 16 residues. V was pared by 1 base and J by 4 bases, with 5 bases of the junction left unmatched. The V gene's germline CDR1 is SGHDT and CDR2 YYEEEE. CDR3 sequence reads: CASSLPPGQGADTQYF. In DNA form, the CDR3 reads TGTGCCAGCAGCTTGCCCCCGGGACAGGGGGCAGATACGCAGTATTTT.

The sample holds a few counts of this clonotype. The genes are TRBV12-3 or TRBV12-4 and TRBJ2-1, with D possibly TRBD2 on 7 matching bases. CDR3 length: 13 amino acids. The V end lost 2 bases, the J end lost 8 bases, and 10 bases lay between the germline ends. CDR3 protein: CASSLIGGHEQFF. CDR3 nucleotides: TGTGCCAGCAGTTTAATCGGGGGGCATGAGCAGTTCTTC.

The rearrangement links TRBV3-1 to TRBJ2-1, with D possibly being TRBD2 (5 bases). The CDR3 is made up of 12 amino acids. Germline CDR1 reads LGHDT; CDR2 reads YNNKEL (reference sequence). V was shortened by 4 bases and J by 9 bases, with 10 bases between the two germline ends. For the CDR3, the DNA is TGTGCCAGCAGCCCTCAGGCGGGTGAGCAGTTCTTC. This sequence encodes CASSPQAGEQFF.

Comments on this clonotype: Germline and junction disagree at one end, which may indicate a read error. The chain carries TRBV5-6 and TRBJ1-3; D gene uncertain. Germline loops: CDR1 SGHDT, CDR2 YYEEEE. This CDR3 is 14 amino acids long. In DNA, the CDR3 is TGTGCCAGCAGCTTATCCCACTCTGGAAACACCACATATTTT. Encoded protein: CASSLSHSGNTTYF.

V gene TRBV29-1 combines with J gene TRBJ1-1; D is unclear. V lost 8 bases and J 0 bases, leaving 13 bases between the germline ends. Germline V gene lookup returns CDR1 SQVTM and CDR2 ANQGSEA. The CDR3 contains 13 residues. This CDR3 reads CSYRREMNTEAFF. The CDR3 region has the DNA TGCAGCTACCGAAGAGAGATGAACACTGAAGCTTTCTTT. The whole variable domain, remainder taken from reference TRBV29-1 and TRBJ1-1, is SAVISQKPSRDICQRGTSLTIQCQVDSQVTMMFWYRQQPGQSLTLIATANQGSEATYESGFVIDKFPISRPNLTFSTLTVSNMSPEDSSIYLCSYRREMNTEAFFGQGTRLTVV.